The next 7 T cell receptor beta chains were all read from a single sample in a study of shared clonotypes between healthy human individuals. Some clones are missing from TCRdb's copy, which holds only in-frame ones; the method was immunoSEQ multiplex PCR. In the table there are 2 million to 2.5 million clones, roughly 95% of which are singletons. Sample: naive CD4+ T cells sorted from blood. Sample subset: CD45RA+ positively selected. These receptors all stem from a man between 18 and 35 years old in good health.

In regard to this clone: Other nucleotide sequences in the sample specify the same CDR3. V gene TRBV5-1 combines with J gene TRBJ2-7, with D tentatively TRBD1 (6 bases). Germline loops: CDR1 SGHRS, CDR2 YFSETQ. The V end lost 3 bases, the J end lost 3 bases, and 10 bases lay between the germline ends. This CDR3 spans 13 amino acids. The CDR3 here is CASSSGQSYEQYF. The CDR3 DNA is TGCGCCAGCAGCTCTGGACAGAGCTACGAGCAGTACTTC.

This clone was counted between two and nine times. The chain couples TRBV5-6 to TRBJ2-5, with a tentative D call TRBD2 (5 bases). The CDR3 covers 15 residues. Trimming removed 0 bases from V and 5 bases from J, with 14 bases in between. Per the germline V gene, CDR1 is SGHDT and CDR2 is YYEEEE. The CDR3 protein is CASSLVWGVEETQYF. CDR3 bases: TGTGCCAGCAGCTTGGTTTGGGGAGTCGAGGAGACCCAGTACTTC. Together with reference TRBV5-6 and TRBJ2-5, the CDR3 gives the full variable domain: DAGVTQSPTHLIKTRGQQVTLRCSPKSGHDTVSWYQQALGQGPQFIFQYYEEEERQRGNFPDRFSGHQFPNYSSELNVNALLLGDSALYLCASSLVWGVEETQYFGPGTRLLVL.

J is TRBJ2-2 and V is TRBV5-1; D perhaps matches TRBD1 (6 bases). Germline lookup yields CDR1 SGHRS and CDR2 YFSETQ. The CDR3 consists of 14 residues. V dropped 2 bases and J dropped 7 bases, with 12 bases sitting between them. The CDR3 bases are TGCGCCAGCAGCTTCGGACAGACCAGCGGGGAGCTGTTTTTT. This codes for CASSFGQTSGELFF.

The chain recombines TRBV10-2 with TRBJ2-5, with 11 bases lining up with TRBD2. Germline trimming cut 6 bases from V and 2 bases from J; bases unmatched to any gene: 5. The CDR3 length is 15 residues. Germline CDR1 WSHSY, CDR2 SAAADI. The CDR3 coding sequence is TGCGCCAGCAGAATGACTAGCGGGGTTCAAGAGACCCAGTACTTC. This translates into CASRMTSGVQETQYF.

As for this clone: The same CDR3 arises from other DNA sequences in this sample as well. The V call is TRBV5-1, the J call TRBJ2-1; weak D call: TRBD1 (6 bases). This CDR3 region has 14 residues. Looked up from germline, CDR1 is SGHRS and CDR2 is YFSETQ. Trimming removed 4 bases from V and 3 bases from J, with 11 bases in between. CDR3 nucleotides: TGCGCCAGCAGCCTTCAGGGGATCTACAATGAGCAGTTCTTC. This gives the protein CASSLQGIYNEQFF.

The rearrangement joins TRBV2 to TRBJ1-4; 8 bases fit TRBD1. Germline CDR1 reads SNHLY; CDR2 reads FYNNEI. The ends lost 6 bases at V and 5 bases at J; junction bases unmatched: 5. This CDR3 contains 14 residues. The CDR3: CASSRQGWNEKLFF. CDR3 nucleotide sequence: TGTGCCAGCAGCCGACAGGGGTGGAATGAAAAACTGTTTTTT.

As to this clone: The sample carries other DNA sequences with the same CDR3. The CDR3 sequence is CASSGLAGSTDTQYF. The DNA for the CDR3 is TGTGCCAGCAGCGGGCTAGCGGGGAGCACAGATACGCAGTATTTT. The chain has TRBV9 and TRBJ2-3, with 9 bases aligning to TRBD2. The length of the CDR3 is 15 residues. The germline V gene has CDR1 SGDLS and CDR2 YYNGEE. V gave up 3 bases and J gave up 0 bases; unmatched junction bases: 2.